These 28 T cell receptor beta chains were all obtained from the same sample, sequenced in a study of OX40 agonist ivuxolimab in advanced cancers. Assay: immunoSEQ multiplex PCR; the TCRdb copy retains only in-frame clones and omits some. The sample lists approximately 90,000 clones, around 90% occurring once. The specimen was CD4+ or CD8+ T cells sorted from blood, collected in a trial of the OX40 agonist ivuxolimab. The receptors here all came from an adult with an advanced solid tumor such as melanoma, head and neck, liver or kidney cancer.

The chain recombines TRBV6-1 with TRBJ2-3; D is unresolved. This CDR3 contains 14 residues. CDR1 and CDR2 (germline): MNHNS, SASEGT. V lost 0 bases and J 4 bases, leaving 8 bases between the germline ends. The CDR3 DNA reads TGTGCCAGCAGTGAAGCGGTGGTTTCAGATACGCAGTATTTT. As protein: CASSEAVVSDTQYF.

V is TRBV2 and J is TRBJ2-6, with D uncertain. Per the germline V gene, CDR1 is SNHLY and CDR2 is FYNNEI. The length of the CDR3 is 15 residues. V was shortened by 6 bases and J by 2 bases, with 11 bases between the two germline ends. CDR3 nucleotides: TGTGCCAGCAGCGACCGGGTGGCTGGGGCCAACGTCCTGACTTTC. This codes for CASSDRVAGANVLTF. Full variable domain (missing parts from reference TRBV2 and TRBJ2-6): EPEVTQTPSHQVTQMGQEVILRCVPISNHLYFYWYRQILGQKVEFLVSFYNNEISEKSEIFDDQFSVERPDGSNFTLKIRSTKLEDSAMYFCASSDRVAGANVLTFGAGSRLTVL.

The chain links TRBV19 to TRBJ1-3, with TRBD1 as a possible D gene (6 bases). Trimming removed 8 bases at V and 0 bases at J, with 14 bases between. Germline V gene lookup returns CDR1 LNHDA and CDR2 SQIVND (reference sequence). The CDR3 contains 15 residues. CDR3 DNA: TGTGCCAGTTCAACCTGGACAGCCTCTGGAAACACCATATATTTT. Translated, it gives CASSTWTASGNTIYF. The variable domain in full, completed from reference TRBV19 and TRBJ1-3, reads DGGITQSPKYLFRKEGQNVTLSCEQNLNHDAMYWYRQDPGQGLRLIYYSQIVNDFQKGDIAEGYSVSREKKESFPLTVTSAQKNPTAFYLCASSTWTASGNTIYFGEGSWLTVV.

The chain carries TRBV7-9 and TRBJ2-5; 11 positions match TRBD1. The germline V gene has CDR1 SEHNR and CDR2 FQNEAQ (reference sequence). The J segment lost 4 bases and the V segment lost 2 bases, leaving 6 bases of the junction unmatched. The CDR3 loop spans 16 amino acids. Written as DNA, the CDR3 is TGTGCCAGCAGCTTATCTGGGACAGGGGGATCAGAGACCCAGTACTTC. Translated, it gives CASSLSGTGGSETQYF.

The CDR3 bases are TGCAGCGTTGAACATAACTACCAAGAGACCCAGTACTTC. This sequence encodes CSVEHNYQETQYF. The rearrangement links TRBV29-1 to TRBJ2-5; no clear D. With 2 bases removed from V and 0 bases from J, the gap between germline ends came to 7 bases. The CDR3 extends over 13 amino acids. CDR1 and CDR2 from the germline V gene are SQVTM and ANQGSEA.

This chain uses TRBV6-6 with TRBJ1-2; D gene ambiguous. Germline values: CDR1 MNHNY, CDR2 SVGAGI (reference sequence). The CDR3 extends over 15 amino acids. The V and J ends lost 6 bases and 2 bases respectively, with 16 bases between them. The CDR3 loop reads CASRSTVGRNYGYTF. In nucleotides, the CDR3 is TGTGCCAGCAGGTCCACAGTGGGGAGGAACTATGGCTACACCTTC.

This chain connects TRBV6-6 to TRBJ1-4; 7 bases match TRBD1. J gave up 5 bases and V 6 bases, and 9 bases lay outside the gene matches. The CDR3 is 15 amino acids. Per germline, CDR1 MNHNY and CDR2 SVGAGI (reference sequence). This CDR3 is CASSRRTGQNEKLFF. In DNA form, the CDR3 reads TGTGCCAGCAGCCGAAGGACAGGCCAGAATGAAAAACTGTTTTTT.

The V call is TRBV6-5, the J call TRBJ2-5; TRBD2 matches at 7 bases. J lost 5 bases, V lost 8 bases, and 8 bases had no gene match. Germline CDR1 is MNHEY and CDR2 is SVGAGI. This CDR3 contains 13 residues. Here the CDR3 reads CASGEGYGETQYF. The CDR3 region has the DNA TGTGCCAGCGGGGAGGGCTATGGGGAGACCCAGTACTTC.

The genes are TRBV7-2 and TRBJ1-2, with D possibly matching TRBD1 (5 bases). Germline V gene lookup returns CDR1 SGHTA and CDR2 FQGNSA. V lost 2 bases to trimming and J lost 7 bases, with 11 bases between them. The CDR3 covers 13 residues. This CDR3 is CASSLLGEAGYTF. The CDR3 nucleotides are TGTGCCAGCAGCTTATTAGGGGAGGCTGGCTACACCTTC.

The J gene is TRBJ2-7, the V gene TRBV27, with unresolved D. Germline values: CDR1 MNHEY, CDR2 SMNVEV (reference sequence). The CDR3 runs to 13 residues. Between the trimmed V and J ends, which lost 0 bases and 4 bases, there was a span of 7 bases. DNA for the CDR3: TGTGCCAGCAGTTTATCGGGCAGATACGAGCAGTACTTC. Translation: CASSLSGRYEQYF.

This clone was picked up one time. The rearrangement links TRBV7-2 to TRBJ1-6, with 8 bases aligning to TRBD1. Germline V gene sequence: CDR1 SGHTA, CDR2 FQGNSA. The V gene end was trimmed by 3 bases and the J gene end by 7 bases; junction bases not matched to a gene: 8. This CDR3 region has 16 residues. CDR3 sequence: CASSFRPGTGNSPLHF. The CDR3 DNA follows: TGTGCCAGCAGCTTCCGTCCCGGGACAGGAAATTCACCCCTCCACTTT. The variable domain in full, with the rest retrieved from reference TRBV7-2 and TRBJ1-6, is GAGVSQSPSNKVTEKGKDVELRCDPISGHTALYWYRQSLGQGLEFLIYFQGNSAPDKSGLPSDRFSAERTGGSVSTLTIQRTQQEDSAVYLCASSFRPGTGNSPLHFGNGTRLTVT.

The V call is TRBV11-3, the J call TRBJ2-7; the match to TRBD1 covers 7 bases. From germline, CDR1 is SGHNT and CDR2 YENEEA. CDR3 length: 13 amino acids. V gave up 5 bases and J gave up 3 bases; unmatched junction bases: 4. The CDR3, as DNA: TGTGCCAGCAGCCAGGGACAGCTCTACGAGCAGTACTTC. Translated, it gives CASSQGQLYEQYF.

V and J are TRBV9 and TRBJ1-6, with D possibly TRBD1 on 6 matching bases. The germline V gene encodes CDR1 SGDLS and CDR2 YYNGEE. The CDR3 length is 16 residues. V was pared by 0 bases and J by 7 bases, with 14 bases between. The CDR3 nucleotides are TGTGCCAGCAGCGTAGGGACCCCAGGGGCGAATTCACCCCTCCACTTT. It translates to CASSVGTPGANSPLHF. Based on the CDR3 plus reference TRBV9 and TRBJ1-6, the full variable domain is DSGVTQTPKHLITATGQRVTLRCSPRSGDLSVYWYQQSLDQGLQFLIQYYNGEERAKGNILERFSAQQFPDLHSELNLSSLELGDSALYFCASSVGTPGANSPLHFGNGTRLTVT.

The chain joins TRBV4-3 to TRBJ1-3, with D hard to call. This CDR3 has 14 residues. The V end was cut by 8 bases, the J end by 4 bases, with 15 bases between. Per germline, CDR1 LGHNA and CDR2 YSLEER. The CDR3 sequence: CASASSSLGNTIYF. The CDR3 DNA reads as TGCGCCAGCGCCTCGTCCTCCCTGGGAAACACCATATATTTT.

The rearrangement joins TRBV6-1 to TRBJ1-6; 8 nucleotides align to TRBD1. Germline loops: CDR1 MNHNS, CDR2 SASEGT. V lost 3 bases, J lost 6 bases, and 7 bases stayed unmatched. The CDR3 runs 16 residues. The CDR3 bases are TGTGCCAGCAGTGACTATGTAGGGACAGGTAATTCACCCCTCCACTTT. It codes for CASSDYVGTGNSPLHF.

This chain joins TRBV18 and TRBJ1-5, with D hard to call. CDR3 length equals 13 residues. Germline CDR1 and CDR2: KGHSH and LQKENI. The V gene lost 5 bases and the J gene lost 6 bases, with 11 bases spanning the gap. Here the CDR3 reads CASSTERGQPQHF. For the CDR3, the DNA is TGTGCCAGCTCAACAGAGAGAGGTCAGCCCCAGCATTTT.

The chain carries TRBV2 and TRBJ2-1; the D is unclear. CDR3 length equals 16 residues. Trimming removed 2 bases from V and 0 bases from J, with 11 bases in between. In germline, CDR1 is SNHLY, CDR2 FYNNEI. The CDR3 region has the DNA TGTGCCAGCAGTGAACTGTGGAGTTTCTCCTACAATGAGCAGTTCTTC. Translated: CASSELWSFSYNEQFF. Together with reference TRBV2 and TRBJ2-1, the CDR3 gives the full variable domain: EPEVTQTPSHQVTQMGQEVILRCVPISNHLYFYWYRQILGQKVEFLVSFYNNEISEKSEIFDDQFSVERPDGSNFTLKIRSTKLEDSAMYFCASSELWSFSYNEQFFGPGTRLTVL.

This chain uses TRBV6-5 with TRBJ1-1; no firm D call. The germline V gene encodes CDR1 MNHEY and CDR2 SVGAGI. This CDR3 is built from 15 residues. V shed 0 bases and J shed 0 bases, with 8 bases lying between them. Written as DNA, the CDR3 is TGTGCCAGCAGTTACTCGGCTGGGGTGAACACTGAAGCTTTCTTT. It translates to CASSYSAGVNTEAFF.

The chain combines TRBV10-2 with TRBJ2-5; D is unclear. Germline V CDR1 and CDR2: WSHSY, SAAADI. The CDR3 runs 13 residues. The germline V and J ends were trimmed by 10 bases and 3 bases, with 15 bases remaining between them. CDR3 region: CATREPPKETQYF. CDR3 DNA: TGCGCCACCCGTGAGCCCCCCAAAGAGACCCAGTACTTC.

This clone came up once. The genes are TRBV5-1 and TRBJ1-2; D remains ambiguous. Per the germline V gene, CDR1 is SGHRS and CDR2 is YFSETQ. The CDR3 extends over 16 amino acids. Between the trimmed V and J ends, which lost 0 bases and 2 bases, there was a span of 14 bases. The CDR3 region has the DNA TGCGCCAGCAGCTTGGAAGCAGCACAGCAAAACTATGGCTACACCTTC. This translates into CASSLEAAQQNYGYTF.

The chain is built from TRBV19 and TRBJ1-2, with D possibly matching TRBD1 (6 bases). The V end was cut by 7 bases, the J end by 5 bases, with 11 bases between. The CDR3 consists of 12 residues. Germline V lookup: CDR1 LNHDA, CDR2 SQIVND (reference sequence). In DNA, the CDR3 is TGTGCCAGTACCGGGGGCGGATATGGCTACACCTTC. It is translated as CASTGGGYGYTF.

The rearrangement uses TRBV6-5 and TRBJ1-1; 9 bases match TRBD1. The J segment lost 3 bases and the V segment lost 6 bases, leaving 2 bases of the junction unmatched. Germline V gives CDR1 MNHEY, CDR2 SVGAGI. The CDR3 is 13 residues long. In DNA form, the CDR3 reads TGTGCCAGCAGGGACAGGGGCCACACTGAAGCTTTCTTT. Translation: CASRDRGHTEAFF.

This sequence joins TRBV5-6 and TRBJ2-5, with D possibly being TRBD1 (7 bases). V was shortened by 4 bases and J by 9 bases, with 16 bases between the two germline ends. The CDR3 covers 13 residues. Germline V gene sequence: CDR1 SGHDT, CDR2 YYEEEE. The CDR3 spells CASSTGQPGAQYF. In DNA form, the CDR3 reads TGTGCCAGCAGCACGGGACAGCCGGGGGCCCAGTACTTC.

This rearrangement joins TRBV6-5 to TRBJ1-2; no reliable D call. Per germline, CDR1 MNHEY and CDR2 SVGAGI. V shed 2 bases and J shed 4 bases, with 8 bases lying between them. This CDR3 is built from 13 residues. CDR3 DNA: TGTGCCAGCAGTTACCGGGAGCGCTATGGCTACACCTTC. Its protein product is CASSYRERYGYTF.

The chain links TRBV29-1 to TRBJ2-1, with 7 positions matching TRBD1. Germline V gene sequence: CDR1 SQVTM, CDR2 ANQGSEA. The ends lost 7 bases at V and 6 bases at J; junction bases unmatched: 6. The CDR3 contains 12 residues. DNA for the CDR3: TGCAGCGCCAGACAGGGACCCAATGAGCAGTTCTTC. Its protein is CSARQGPNEQFF.

CDR3 nucleotides: TGTGCCAGCAGCTTGGCAACTCAAACTGCGAACACCGGGGAGCTGTTTTTT. The encoded protein is CASSLATQTANTGELFF. V is TRBV5-6 and J is TRBJ2-2; D gene ambiguous. The germline V and J ends were trimmed by 0 bases and 0 bases, with 12 bases remaining between them. Germline assignment: CDR1 SGHDT and CDR2 YYEEEE. This CDR3 contains 17 residues.

The CDR3 protein is CASSEAWEAPYEQYF. The DNA of the CDR3 is TGTGCCAGCAGTGAAGCGTGGGAGGCCCCCTACGAGCAGTACTTC. The V gene is TRBV6-1, the J gene TRBJ2-7; D might be TRBD2 (6 bases). CDR3 length equals 15 residues. Trimming cost V 0 bases and J 2 bases, with 11 bases left between them. Germline CDR1 MNHNS, CDR2 SASEGT.

Only a few counts were recorded for this clone. The chain uses TRBV29-1 and TRBJ2-3; no clear D gene. The CDR3 has 13 amino acids. The ends were cut back, 4 bases at V and 0 bases at J, with 8 bases in the middle. Germline CDR1 reads SQVTM; CDR2 reads ANQGSEA. In nucleotides, the CDR3 is TGCAGCGTTGCCCTGGCTAGCACAGATACGCAGTATTTT. This codes for CSVALASTDTQYF.